Below are 24 T cell receptor beta chains sequenced from a single sample in a study of vaccination effects on CD4 cells after COVID-19. Expansion with viral peptide pools was applied to antigen-specific CD4+ T cells by the ViraFEST assay prior to sequencing. A roughly 10-day culture period preceded the isolation of CD4+ T cells. According to PCR results, the person was infected with SARS-CoV-2 between March and December 2020. Of the BNT162b2 and mRNA-1273 vaccines, participants received two doses of one or the other. The antigens for these receptors are not known. Method: immunoSEQ multiplex PCR; TCRdb's copy keeps in-frame clones and lacks some. The repertoire holds approximately 14,000 clones, with approximately 80% as singletons. Source: CD4+ T cells from PBMCs cultured with HCoV-NL63 spike peptides, taken after COVID-19 vaccination. These receptor sequences come from a human donor who had a prior SARS-CoV-2 infection.

The chain employs TRBV19 and TRBJ1-6, with TRBD1 as a possible D gene (5 bases). Germline CDR1 LNHDA, CDR2 SQIVND (reference sequence). Trimming took 4 bases from V and 11 from J, leaving 18 bases between them. This CDR3 is 15 amino acids long. The CDR3 coding sequence is TGTGCCAGTAGTAACCACGGGGGGGGTCTGGCACCCCTCCACTTT. Translation gives CASSNHGGGLAPLHF.

J is TRBJ1-1 and V is TRBV7-9; no definite D call. Germline V gives CDR1 SEHNR, CDR2 FQNEAQ (reference sequence). The CDR3 spans 15 residues. The V gene lost 5 bases and the J gene lost 1 base, with 14 bases spanning the gap. The CDR3 protein is CASSPLGTWNTEAFF. CDR3 sequence (DNA): TGTGCCAGCAGCCCACTGGGCACCTGGAACACTGAAGCTTTCTTT.

The CDR3 DNA sequence: TGTGCCAGCAGCTTATCTCGGGAACAGGGACTGTTTTTT. Its translation is CASSLSREQGLFF. This rearrangement joins TRBV11-3 to TRBJ1-4; tentative D call: TRBD1 (6 bases). CDR1 SGHNT and CDR2 YENEEA come from the germline V gene. The V end lost 2 bases, the J end lost 13 bases, and 14 bases lay between the germline ends. CDR3 length: 13 residues.

The rearrangement links TRBV12-5 to TRBJ2-4, with TRBD2 identical over 7 bases. J lost 1 base, V lost 6 bases, and 3 bases had no gene match. The germline V gene has CDR1 LGHNT and CDR2 FRNRAP. This CDR3 is built from 14 residues. CDR3 DNA sequence: TGTGCTAGTGGACGGGGAGGGGCCAAAAACATTCAGTACTTC. Amino acid sequence: CASGRGGAKNIQYF.

V gene TRBV24-1 combines with J gene TRBJ2-5, with 7 positions matching TRBD1. CDR1 KGHDR and CDR2 SFDVKD come from the germline V gene. The CDR3 sequence is 15 residues long. V gave up 1 base and J gave up 2 bases; unmatched junction bases: 3. The CDR3 reads CATSDFRQGQETQYF. As DNA, the CDR3 is TGTGCCACCAGTGATTTTCGACAGGGTCAAGAGACCCAGTACTTC.

This clone was seen more than once but under ten times. The rearrangement joins TRBV10-3 to TRBJ2-1, with 12 nucleotides matching TRBD2. The CDR3 is 16 amino acids. Germline CDR1 ENHRY, CDR2 SYGVKD. J lost 0 bases, V lost 4 bases, and 1 base had no gene match. In DNA form, the CDR3 reads TGTGCCATCAGTGGGGGACTAGCGGGCTCCTACAATGAGCAGTTCTTC. It is translated as CAISGGLAGSYNEQFF.

The chain has TRBV7-2 and TRBJ2-1; tentative D call: TRBD2 (6 bases). The CDR3 contains 13 residues. Germline V gene data show CDR1 as SGHTA and CDR2 as FQGNSA. V lost 2 bases and J lost 8, with 10 bases in between. CDR3: CASSLLRGHEQFF. The CDR3 nucleotides read TGTGCCAGCAGCTTACTGCGGGGCCATGAGCAGTTCTTC. Variable domain in full (rest from reference TRBV7-2 and TRBJ2-1): GAGVSQSPSNKVTEKGKDVELRCDPISGHTALYWYRQSLGQGLEFLIYFQGNSAPDKSGLPSDRFSAERTGGSVSTLTIQRTQQEDSAVYLCASSLLRGHEQFFGPGTRLTVL.

The chain recombines TRBV29-1 with TRBJ2-7; TRBD1 agrees at 11 bases. This CDR3 has 15 residues. Trimming removed 6 bases from V and 4 bases from J; junction bases left unmatched: 11. The germline gives CDR1 SQVTM, CDR2 ANQGSEA. The DNA of the CDR3 is TGCAGCGTGCGAAAGGACAGGGGGCCTCTGTACGAGCAGTACTTC. This translates into CSVRKDRGPLYEQYF.

The chain has TRBV5-6 and TRBJ2-1; D unclear. CDR1 is SGHDT, CDR2 YYEEEE, per germline. Trimming stripped 0 bases from V and 2 bases from J, with 3 bases between. The CDR3 is 13 residues long. DNA for the CDR3: TGTGCCAGCAGCTTGGACACCTACAATGAGCAGTTCTTC. It codes for CASSLDTYNEQFF.

The chain recombines TRBV30 with TRBJ1-5; D call uncertain. V shed 5 bases and J shed 6 bases, with 17 bases lying between them. The CDR3 runs to 14 residues. The germline V gene encodes CDR1 GTSNPN and CDR2 SVGIG (reference sequence). In nucleotides, the CDR3 is TGTGCCTGGTCTCTGTATGCGCTGGGTCAGCCCCAGCATTTT. Residues: CAWSLYALGQPQHF.

About this clone: At one end, the junction sequence differs from germline, possibly due to a read error. V is TRBV18 and J is TRBJ1-1, with 7 bases lining up with TRBD1. This CDR3 is built from 16 residues. Germline CDR1 is KGHSH and CDR2 is LQKENI. The CDR3 DNA follows: TGTGCCAGCTCACCGCCTGCTTCACAGGGGAACCCTGAAGCTTTCTTT. Amino acids: CASSPPASQGNPEAFF. The whole variable domain, remainder taken from reference TRBV18 and TRBJ1-1, is NAGVMQNPRHLVRRRGQEARLRCSPMKGHSHVYWYRQLPEEGLKFMVYLQKENIIDESGMPKERFSAEFPKEGPSILRIQQVVRGDSAAYFCASSPPASQGNPEAFFGQGTRLTVV.

The genes are TRBV19 and TRBJ2-7; 7 nucleotides match TRBD1. Germline values: CDR1 LNHDA, CDR2 SQIVND (reference sequence). J gave up 0 bases and V 3 bases, and 2 bases lay outside the gene matches. CDR3 length equals 14 residues. CDR3 protein: CASSIRDSSYEQYF. The CDR3 region has the DNA TGTGCCAGTAGTATCAGGGACAGCTCCTACGAGCAGTACTTC.

V is TRBV19 and J is TRBJ2-1; TRBD1 agrees at 8 bases. Germline CDR1 LNHDA, CDR2 SQIVND (reference sequence). V lost 5 bases, J lost 5 bases, and 14 bases stayed unmatched. CDR3 size: 17 residues. The CDR3 loop is CASSQGQVVFQNNEQFF. CDR3 sequence (DNA): TGTGCCAGTAGTCAGGGACAGGTAGTTTTCCAAAACAATGAGCAGTTCTTC. Looking up the rest from reference TRBV19 and TRBJ2-1 gives the full variable domain: DGGITQSPKYLFRKEGQNVTLSCEQNLNHDAMYWYRQDPGQGLRLIYYSQIVNDFQKGDIAEGYSVSREKKESFPLTVTSAQKNPTAFYLCASSQGQVVFQNNEQFFGPGTRLTVL.

This clone showed up just a few times. The chain combines TRBV11-2 with TRBJ1-2; TRBD1 agrees at 9 bases. The V segment lost 4 bases and the J segment 5 bases; nucleotides outside the gene matches: 11. Germline V CDR1 and CDR2: SGHAT, FQNNGV. CDR3 length: 16 amino acids. This CDR3 reads CASSSDSGTGIYGYTF. CDR3 bases: TGTGCCAGCAGCTCGGACTCCGGGACAGGGATATATGGCTACACCTTC. Combining the CDR3 with reference TRBV11-2 and TRBJ1-2 gives the whole variable domain EAGVAQSPRYKIIEKRQSVAFWCNPISGHATLYWYQQILGQGPKLLIQFQNNGVVDDSQLPKDRFSAERLKGVDSTLKIQPAKLEDSAVYLCASSSDSGTGIYGYTFGSGTRLTVV.

The chain joins TRBV3-1 (or the pseudogene TRBV3-2) to TRBJ1-4; D perhaps matches TRBD1 (6 bases). The germline V and J ends were trimmed by 0 bases and 8 bases, with 10 bases remaining between them. CDR1 and CDR2 (germline): LGHDT, YNNKEL (reference sequence). This CDR3 is built from 14 residues. DNA of the CDR3: TGTGCCAGCAGCCAAGATTTGGGACAAGAAAAACTGTTTTTT. Protein sequence: CASSQDLGQEKLFF.

The CDR3 DNA is TGTGCCAGCAGCGAGACTTCGGACTACAATGAGCAGTTCTTC. Protein sequence: CASSETSDYNEQFF. The chain carries TRBV3-1 (or the pseudogene TRBV3-2) and TRBJ2-1, with unresolved D. With 5 bases removed from V and 3 bases from J, the gap between germline ends came to 11 bases. The germline V gene encodes CDR1 LGHDT and CDR2 YNNKEL (reference sequence). The CDR3 has 14 amino acids.

The J gene is TRBJ2-7, the V gene TRBV4-1, with a weak D call TRBD1 (6 bases). The CDR3 has 17 residues. Trimming cost V 1 base and J 2 bases, with 18 bases left between them. CDR1 MGHRA and CDR2 YSYEKL come from the germline V gene. CDR3 DNA sequence: TGCGCCAGCAGCCAAGTAGTAGGGGGTATCTCTCCCTACGAGCAGTACTTC. This encodes CASSQVVGGISPYEQYF.

This clone was recorded only once. The rearrangement links TRBV19 to TRBJ2-2; TRBD2 is a possible D gene (7 bases). From germline, CDR1 is LNHDA and CDR2 SQIVND (reference sequence). V was trimmed by 6 bases and J by 6 bases, leaving 32 bases between them. The CDR3 has 20 amino acids. CDR3 amino acids: CASSTLHAVAIGGGPGELFF. The CDR3 bases are TGTGCCAGTAGCACCCTCCACGCAGTAGCAATAGGGGGGGGGCCCGGGGAGCTGTTTTTT.

This clone was counted a few times. This chain connects TRBV7-9 to TRBJ2-7; 9 bases fit TRBD1. The CDR3 is 16 amino acids. CDR1 is SEHNR and CDR2 is FQNEAQ in the germline V gene (reference sequence). Trimming at V came to 4 bases and at J to 4 bases, leaving 11 bases not matched to a gene. For the CDR3, the DNA is TGTGCCAGCAGCTCAGGCCCCCAGACAGGGGGTTACGAGCAGTACTTC. Translated, it gives CASSSGPQTGGYEQYF.

The chain employs TRBV7-2 and TRBJ1-1, with a weak D call TRBD1 (6 bases). This CDR3 is built from 14 residues. Germline V CDR1 and CDR2: SGHTA, FQGNSA. Deletions cut 3 bases from V and 7 bases from J, with 15 bases between. The CDR3 nucleotides are TGTGCCAGCAGCTTTCAAAGTGGAGGGGGTGAAGCTTTCTTT. It specifies CASSFQSGGGEAFF.

Here the CDR3 DNA reads TGTGCCAGCAGCTTAGGGGCAGGTAGCCTGCCCCAGCATTTT. Protein sequence: CASSLGAGSLPQHF. The J gene is TRBJ1-5, the V gene TRBV7-2; D remains ambiguous. There are 14 residues in the CDR3. Germline values: CDR1 SGHTA, CDR2 FQGNSA. V lost 1 base to trimming and J lost 9 bases, with 13 bases between them.

In this sample, this clone turned up once. The V gene is TRBV9, the J gene TRBJ2-3, with D maybe TRBD2 (5 bases). Germline CDR1 reads SGDLS; CDR2 reads YYNGEE. Deletions cut 7 bases from V and 2 bases from J, with 11 bases between. This CDR3 is built from 13 residues. The CDR3 here is CASGEGSTDTQYF. CDR3 DNA sequence: TGTGCCAGCGGAGAGGGATCCACAGATACGCAGTATTTT.

CDR3 sequence reads: CASSFRGFMEQFF. The CDR3 DNA reads as TGTGCCAGCAGCTTCAGGGGCTTCATGGAGCAGTTCTTC. The rearrangement joins TRBV7-2 to TRBJ2-1; D perhaps matches TRBD1 (6 bases). V lost 3 bases, J lost 10 bases, and 13 bases lay in between. The CDR3 length is 13 residues. Germline CDR1 reads SGHTA; CDR2 reads FQGNSA.

The chain couples TRBV11-1 to TRBJ2-5, with D tentatively TRBD2 (6 bases). The V gene lost 1 base and the J gene lost 2 bases, with 11 bases spanning the gap. From germline, CDR1 is SGHAT and CDR2 FQDESV (reference sequence). The CDR3 extends over 15 amino acids. In DNA, the CDR3 is TGTGCCAGCAGCTTAGTAGGGACTGCTCAAGAGACCCAGTACTTC. It translates to CASSLVGTAQETQYF.